This T cell receptor (beta chain) was identified in a study of T cell responses to AZD1222 COVID-19 vaccine. Some second doses came at about 4 weeks and others at about 12 weeks; these were pooled. Clones were read by immunoSEQ multiplex PCR, and TCRdb kept only the in-frame ones, dropping some. The table has 150,000 to 200,000 clones, about 83% seen once. Of note for this clone: No antigen is known for it.

The V gene lost 4 bases and the J gene lost 3 bases, with 9 bases spanning the gap. Germline V gene sequence: CDR1 MNHEY, CDR2 SMNVEV (reference sequence). This CDR3 has 13 residues. Study results and caveats: CD4 TCRs associated with vaccination spanned spike, dominating at 160-218 and 743-854. The donor cohort was predominantly white British with a female majority, and clonal diversity may have been underestimated.

This sample comprised peripheral blood, obtained 28 days after the second AZD1222 dose. The V and J genes are TRBV27 and TRBJ1-2; D might be TRBD1 (5 bases). The TCR was taken from an adult who received the AZD1222 COVID-19 vaccine. The CDR3 spells CASSSDSYYGYTF. In nucleotides, the CDR3 is TGTGCCAGCAGTTCAGACAGCTACTATGGCTACACCTTC.